This TCR beta chain emerged from a study of T-cell reconstitution after alpha-beta-depleted transplantation in children. Study results and limitations: The study reportedly traced alpha-beta T cells about two months after transplant to several hundred expanded graft clones. After transplant, high TCRbeta diversity at day 60 in some patients arose from surviving recipient T cells and thymic progenitors.

Unique molecular identifiers were incorporated when the TCRbeta library was constructed. TCRdb reanalysed the PCR reads using MiXCR and keeps one entry per CDR3 protein. Here the sample spans approximately 82,000 distinct CDR3 sequences, 15% being singletons. Trimming took 3 bases from V and 5 from J, leaving 17 bases between them. The germline gives CDR1 DFQATT, CDR2 SNEGSKA (reference sequence). This CDR3 region has 14 residues. This clonotype was counted only a few times. No antigen is known for it. The chain employs TRBV20-1 and TRBJ2-7; perhaps TRBD2 as D (7 bases). The sequence came from a male patient between 2 and 10 years old who had a stem cell transplant for acute lymphoblastic leukemia, so the T cells may come from the graft donor. This specimen was PBMCs, mostly from graft donor cells, taken 180 days after TCRalphabeta/CD19-depleted stem cell transplant. The CDR3 DNA reads TGCAGTGCTAGGATCCGGGGGGCGGTCCACGAGCAGTACTTC. Protein product: CSARIRGAVHEQYF.